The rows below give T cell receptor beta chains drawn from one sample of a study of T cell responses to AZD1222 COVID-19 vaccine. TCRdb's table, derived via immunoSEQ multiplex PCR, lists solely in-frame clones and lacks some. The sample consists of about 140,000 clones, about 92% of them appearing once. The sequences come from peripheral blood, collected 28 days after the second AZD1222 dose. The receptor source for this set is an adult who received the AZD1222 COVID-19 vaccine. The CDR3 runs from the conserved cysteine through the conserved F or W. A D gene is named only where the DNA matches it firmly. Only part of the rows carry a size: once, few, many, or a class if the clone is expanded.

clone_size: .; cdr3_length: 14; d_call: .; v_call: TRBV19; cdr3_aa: CASKQGQGSYEQYF
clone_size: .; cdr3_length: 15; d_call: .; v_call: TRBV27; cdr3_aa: CASSLSGGQNYEQYF
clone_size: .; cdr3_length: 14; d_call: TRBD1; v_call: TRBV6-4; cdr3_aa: CAHNRGPVNTEAFF
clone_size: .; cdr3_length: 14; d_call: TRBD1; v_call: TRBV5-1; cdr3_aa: CASRTTGGGGELFF
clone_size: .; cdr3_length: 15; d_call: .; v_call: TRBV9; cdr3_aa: CASSVYSGSTSEQYF
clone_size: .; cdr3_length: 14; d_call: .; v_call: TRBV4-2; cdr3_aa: CASSQDADTYEQYF
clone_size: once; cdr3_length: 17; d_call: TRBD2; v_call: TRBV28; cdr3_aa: CASSLAGLAGGFNEQFF
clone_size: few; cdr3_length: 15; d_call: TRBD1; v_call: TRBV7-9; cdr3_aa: CASSLLRQGAHEQYF
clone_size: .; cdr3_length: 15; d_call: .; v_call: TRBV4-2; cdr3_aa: CASSQDAGAGQPQHF
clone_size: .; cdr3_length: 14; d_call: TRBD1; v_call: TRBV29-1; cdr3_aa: CSVDDRGSGNTIYF
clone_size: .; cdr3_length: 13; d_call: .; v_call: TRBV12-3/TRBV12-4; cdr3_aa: CASRETNQETQYF
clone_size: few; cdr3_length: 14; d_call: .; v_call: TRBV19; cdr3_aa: CASSISRNTGELFF
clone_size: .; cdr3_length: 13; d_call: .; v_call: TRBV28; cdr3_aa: CASSPPASYEQYF
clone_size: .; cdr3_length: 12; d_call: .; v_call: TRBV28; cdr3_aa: CASSLENYGYTF
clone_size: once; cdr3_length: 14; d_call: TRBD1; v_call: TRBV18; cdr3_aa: CASSLGTGPYEQYF
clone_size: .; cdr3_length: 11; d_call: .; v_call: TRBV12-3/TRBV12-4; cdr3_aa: CASSSQPEQYF
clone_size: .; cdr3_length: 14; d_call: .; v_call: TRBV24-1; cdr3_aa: CATSDRTSYNEQFF
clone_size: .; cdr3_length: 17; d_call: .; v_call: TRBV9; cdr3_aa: CASSGRLDGPSNTEAFF
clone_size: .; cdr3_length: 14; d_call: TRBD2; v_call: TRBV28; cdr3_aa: CASSLGSGSDTQYF
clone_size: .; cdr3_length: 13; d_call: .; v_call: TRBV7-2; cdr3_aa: CASSHGHGSEAFF
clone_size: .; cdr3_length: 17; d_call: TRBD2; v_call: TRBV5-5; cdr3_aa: CASSLAGYGVSADTQYF